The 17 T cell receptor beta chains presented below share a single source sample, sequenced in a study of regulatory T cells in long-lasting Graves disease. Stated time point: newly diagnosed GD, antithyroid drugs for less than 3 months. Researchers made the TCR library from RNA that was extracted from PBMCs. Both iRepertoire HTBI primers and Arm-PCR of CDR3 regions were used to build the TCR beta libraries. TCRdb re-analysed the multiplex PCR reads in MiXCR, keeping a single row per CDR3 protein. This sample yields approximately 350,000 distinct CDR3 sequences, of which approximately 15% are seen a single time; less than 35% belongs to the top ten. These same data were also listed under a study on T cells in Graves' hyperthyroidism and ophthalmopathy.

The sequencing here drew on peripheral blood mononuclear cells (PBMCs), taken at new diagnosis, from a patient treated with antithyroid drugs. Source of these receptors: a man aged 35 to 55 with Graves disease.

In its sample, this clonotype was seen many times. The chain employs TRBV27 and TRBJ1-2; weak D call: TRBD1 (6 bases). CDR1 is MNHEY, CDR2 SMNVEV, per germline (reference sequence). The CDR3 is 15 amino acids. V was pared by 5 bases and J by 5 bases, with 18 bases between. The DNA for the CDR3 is TGTGCCAGCAGTCTAAACCCTCGGGGGCTTTATGGCTACACCTTC. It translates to CASSLNPRGLYGYTF.

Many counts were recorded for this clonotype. In DNA, the CDR3 is TGTGCCAGCAGTGAGTACGTTGAAGCTTTCTTT. This translates into CASSEYVEAFF. The chain joins TRBV2 to TRBJ1-1; D is uncertain. Trimming removed 3 bases from V and 7 bases from J, with 6 bases in between. CDR1 is SNHLY, CDR2 FYNNEI, per germline. The CDR3 contains 11 residues.

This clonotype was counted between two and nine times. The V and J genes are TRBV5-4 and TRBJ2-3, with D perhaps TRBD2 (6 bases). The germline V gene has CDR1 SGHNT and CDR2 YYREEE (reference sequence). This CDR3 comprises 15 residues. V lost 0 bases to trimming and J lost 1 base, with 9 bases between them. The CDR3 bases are TGTGCCAGCAGCTTGGGGGGGGTACGCACAGATACGCAGTATTTT. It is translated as CASSLGGVRTDTQYF.

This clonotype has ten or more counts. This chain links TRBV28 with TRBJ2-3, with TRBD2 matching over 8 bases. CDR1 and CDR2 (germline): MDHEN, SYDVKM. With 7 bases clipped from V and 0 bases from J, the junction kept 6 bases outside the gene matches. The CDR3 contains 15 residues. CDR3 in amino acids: CASTLTSASTDTQYF. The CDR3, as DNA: TGTGCCAGCACCCTGACTAGCGCGAGCACAGATACGCAGTATTTT.

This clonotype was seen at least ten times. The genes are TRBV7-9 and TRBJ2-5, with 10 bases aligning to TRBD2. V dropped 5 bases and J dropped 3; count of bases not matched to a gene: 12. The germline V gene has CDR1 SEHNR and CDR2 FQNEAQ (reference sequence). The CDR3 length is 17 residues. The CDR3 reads CASSKGPSGGPKETQYF. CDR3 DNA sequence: TGTGCCAGCAGCAAAGGCCCTAGCGGGGGACCCAAAGAGACCCAGTACTTC.

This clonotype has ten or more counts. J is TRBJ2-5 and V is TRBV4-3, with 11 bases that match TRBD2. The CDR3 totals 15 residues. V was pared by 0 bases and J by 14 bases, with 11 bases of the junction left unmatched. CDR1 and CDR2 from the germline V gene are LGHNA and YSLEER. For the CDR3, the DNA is TGCGCCAGCAGCCAAGAGAGGGGTAGCGGGGGGGCCGAATACTTC. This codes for CASSQERGSGGAEYF.

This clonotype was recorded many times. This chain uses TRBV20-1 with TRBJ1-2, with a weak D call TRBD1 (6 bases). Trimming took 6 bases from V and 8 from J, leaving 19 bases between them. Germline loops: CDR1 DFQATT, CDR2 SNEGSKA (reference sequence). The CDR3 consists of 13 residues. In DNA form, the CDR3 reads TGCAGTGCCTACAGGCAGGGGCAAATGGGCTACACCTTC. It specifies CSAYRQGQMGYTF.

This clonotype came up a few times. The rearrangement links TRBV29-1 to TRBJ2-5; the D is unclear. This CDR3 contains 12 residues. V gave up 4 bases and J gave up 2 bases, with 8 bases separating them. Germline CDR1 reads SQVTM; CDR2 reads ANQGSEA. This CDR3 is CSVGWQQETQYF. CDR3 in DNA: TGCAGCGTTGGGTGGCAGCAAGAGACCCAGTACTTC. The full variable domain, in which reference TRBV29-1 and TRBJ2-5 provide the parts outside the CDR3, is SAVISQKPSRDICQRGTSLTIQCQVDSQVTMMFWYRQQPGQSLTLIATANQGSEATYESGFVIDKFPISRPNLTFSTLTVSNMSPEDSSIYLCSVGWQQETQYFGPGTRLLVL.

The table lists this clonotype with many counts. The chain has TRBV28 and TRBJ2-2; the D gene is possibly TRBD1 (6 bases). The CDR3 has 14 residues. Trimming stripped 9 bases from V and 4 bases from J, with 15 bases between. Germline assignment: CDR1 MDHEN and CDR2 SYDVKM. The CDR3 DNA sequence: TGTGCCAGTCGGTCCCAGGGGCGCACCGGGGAGCTGTTTTTT. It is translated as CASRSQGRTGELFF.

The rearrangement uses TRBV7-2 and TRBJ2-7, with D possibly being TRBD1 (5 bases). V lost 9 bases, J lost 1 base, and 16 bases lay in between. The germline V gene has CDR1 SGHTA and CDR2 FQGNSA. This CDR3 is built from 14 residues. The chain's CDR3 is CASSKSGPSYEQYF. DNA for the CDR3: TGTGCCAGTAGCAAGTCAGGGCCGTCCTACGAGCAGTACTTC. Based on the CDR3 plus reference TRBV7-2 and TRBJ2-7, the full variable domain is GAGVSQSPSNKVTEKGKDVELRCDPISGHTALYWYRQSLGQGLEFLIYFQGNSAPDKSGLPSDRFSAERTGGSVSTLTIQRTQQEDSAVYLCASSKSGPSYEQYFGPGTRLTVT.

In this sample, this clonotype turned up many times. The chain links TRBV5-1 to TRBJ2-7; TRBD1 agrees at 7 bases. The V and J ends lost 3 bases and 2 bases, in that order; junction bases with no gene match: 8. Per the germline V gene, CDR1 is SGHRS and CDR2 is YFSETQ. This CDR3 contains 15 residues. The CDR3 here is CASSWPLQGAYEQYF. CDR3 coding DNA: TGCGCCAGCAGCTGGCCCCTCCAGGGGGCCTACGAGCAGTACTTC.

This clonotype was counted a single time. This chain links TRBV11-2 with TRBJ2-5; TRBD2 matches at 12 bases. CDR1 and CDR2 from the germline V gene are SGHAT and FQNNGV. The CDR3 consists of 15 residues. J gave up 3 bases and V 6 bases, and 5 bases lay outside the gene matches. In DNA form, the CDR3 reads TGTGCCAGCAGGGACTGGACTAGCGGGGAAGAGACCCAGTACTTC. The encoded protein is CASRDWTSGEETQYF.

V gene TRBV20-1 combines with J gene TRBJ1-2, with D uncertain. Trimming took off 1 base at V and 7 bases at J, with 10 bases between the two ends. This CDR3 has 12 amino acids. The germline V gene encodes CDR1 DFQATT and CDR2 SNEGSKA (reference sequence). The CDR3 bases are TGCAGTGCTAGAGTACCCCAATCTGGCTACACCTTC. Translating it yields CSARVPQSGYTF.

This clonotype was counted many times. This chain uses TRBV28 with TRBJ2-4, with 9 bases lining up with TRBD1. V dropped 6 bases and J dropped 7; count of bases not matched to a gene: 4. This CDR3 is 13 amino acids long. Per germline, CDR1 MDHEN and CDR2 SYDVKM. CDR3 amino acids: CASRKTGGNIQYF. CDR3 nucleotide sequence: TGTGCCAGCAGAAAGACAGGGGGGAACATTCAGTACTTC.

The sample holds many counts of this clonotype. The DNA of the CDR3 is TGTGCCAGCAGTTACAAGGCTTTATTATACAATGAGCAGTTCTTC. It translates to CASSYKALLYNEQFF. V gene TRBV6-2 or TRBV6-3 combines with J gene TRBJ2-1; D not certain. Trimming removed 2 bases at V and 4 bases at J, with 12 bases between. The CDR3 sequence is 15 residues long. The germline V gene encodes CDR1 MNHEY and CDR2 SVGEGT.

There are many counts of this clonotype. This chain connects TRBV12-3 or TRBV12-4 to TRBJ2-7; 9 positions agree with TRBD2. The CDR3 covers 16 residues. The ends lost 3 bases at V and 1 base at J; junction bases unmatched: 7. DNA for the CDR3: TGTGCCAGCAGTTTTCGCGGCGGGGGGGTTTCCTACGAGCAGTACTTC. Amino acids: CASSFRGGGVSYEQYF.

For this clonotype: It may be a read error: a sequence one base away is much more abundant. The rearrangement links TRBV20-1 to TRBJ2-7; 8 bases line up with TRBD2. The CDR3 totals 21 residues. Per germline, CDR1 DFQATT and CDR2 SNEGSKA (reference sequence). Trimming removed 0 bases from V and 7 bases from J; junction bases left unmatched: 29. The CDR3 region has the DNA TGCAGTGCTAGAGATCCCTTACCTCGGGGGGGCAAAGAGAACTCCTACAATGAGCAGTACTTC. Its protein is CSARDPLPRGGKENSYNEQYF.